These 14 T cell receptor beta chains originate from one sample sequenced in a study of tumor and adjacent non-tumor tissue in lung cancer. RNA was extracted from bulk tissue without any cell sorting. TCRbeta libraries were built with three rounds of nested PCR, modified from ARM-PCR. TCRdb re-derived calls from the multiplex PCR reads in MiXCR, one entry per CDR3 protein. The sample gives 65,000 to 70,000 distinct CDR3 sequences, roughly 60% of which show up once; roughly 21% is in the top ten. Source material: lung tumor tissue. Receptors originate from a man in his fifties with non-small cell lung cancer.

This clonotype has just one count. The genes are TRBV10-3 and TRBJ1-2, with 7 nucleotides matching TRBD1. This CDR3 contains 15 residues. V was pared by 8 bases and J by 6 bases, with 15 bases of the junction left unmatched. Germline lookup yields CDR1 ENHRY and CDR2 SYGVKD. Here the CDR3 reads CAICVKGQAGDGYTF. CDR3 nucleotide sequence: TGTGCCATCTGTGTCAAAGGACAGGCTGGGGATGGCTACACCTTC.

A remark on this clonotype: Here the CDR3 omits its conserved ending phenylalanine or tryptophan, so a read error is the likely source. This chain joins TRBV30 and TRBJ2-3; D ambiguous. Germline assignment: CDR1 GTSNPN and CDR2 SVGIG (reference sequence). Trimming shortened V by 6 bases and J by 7 bases, and 11 bases separated the two germline ends. The CDR3 runs 11 residues. The CDR3 reads CACSPQNTQYS. The CDR3 DNA sequence: TGTGCCTGCAGTCCCCAAAATACGCAGTATTCT.

Details on this clonotype: At one of its ends the junction is not consistent with the germline gene, which may arise from a read error. J is TRBJ2-2 and V is TRBV6-5; 13 bases map to TRBD2. This CDR3 comprises 18 residues. Germline loops: CDR1 MNHEY, CDR2 SVGAGI. The CDR3 loop reads CVSSYSGLAGQNTWELFF. CDR3 in DNA: TGTGTCAGCAGTTACTCGGGACTAGCGGGGCAGAACACCTGGGAGCTGTTTTTT.

Remarks on this clonotype: A much larger clone differs from this one at a single base, so this may be a read error. V and J are TRBV10-3 and TRBJ2-7; TRBD2 matches 7 bases. There are 16 residues in the CDR3. In germline, CDR1 is ENHRY, CDR2 SYGVKD. The CDR3 DNA is TGTGCCATCAGTGAGCCCCCCCCAGCGGGACCCTACAAGCAGTACTTC. Its translation: CAISEPPPAGPYKQYF.

Comments on this clonotype: Being one base from a much bigger clone, this may be a read error. The rearrangement joins TRBV20-1 to TRBJ2-7; 8 nucleotides line up with TRBD2. The CDR3 extends over 13 amino acids. Germline values: CDR1 DFQATT, CDR2 SNEGSKA (reference sequence). The CDR3 sequence is CSTRDGLAYEQYF. For the CDR3, the DNA is TGCAGTACTAGAGACGGACTAGCATACGAGCAGTACTTC.

In regard to this clonotype: The junction departs from the called germline gene at one end, perhaps through a read error. The rearrangement joins TRBV11-2 to TRBJ2-7, with D possibly TRBD1 on 5 matching bases. The CDR3 totals 13 residues. The germline CDR1 and CDR2 sequences are SGHAT and FQNNGV. This CDR3 is CASSLDGQNEQHF. DNA of the CDR3: TGTGCCAGCAGCTTAGATGGACAAAACGAGCAGCATTTC.

Points on this clonotype: With a much larger clone just one base away, this may be a read error. This chain joins TRBV10-3 and TRBJ2-3; D is uncertain. This CDR3 region has 17 residues. Germline V gene data show CDR1 as ENHRY and CDR2 as SYGVKD. The ends were cut back, 4 bases at V and 0 bases at J, with 17 bases in the middle. The CDR3 reads CAISGFVRERSTDTQYF. For the CDR3, the DNA is TGTGCCATCAGTGGGTTCGTCCGCGAGAGGAGCACAGATACGCAGTATTTT.

This clonotype was counted at least ten times. The V call is TRBV29-1, the J call TRBJ1-2, with 9 bases that match TRBD1. The CDR3 is 13 residues long. Germline V lookup: CDR1 SQVTM, CDR2 ANQGSEA. With V trimmed by 7 bases and J by 7 bases, 10 bases remained unmatched. CDR3 coding DNA: TGCAGCGCTCGCGGGACAGGGATGGTTGGCTACACCTTC. Translating gives CSARGTGMVGYTF.

Note on this clonotype: Likely a read error: the CDR3 ends without its conserved phenylalanine or tryptophan. The J gene is TRBJ1-6, the V gene TRBV10-3, with D possibly TRBD1 on 5 matching bases. CDR3 size: 14 residues. The germline CDR1 and CDR2 sequences are ENHRY and SYGVKD. The CDR3: CVISDETVNSPLHS. DNA for the CDR3: TGTGTCATCAGTGATGAGACAGTAAATTCACCCCTCCACTCT.

The rearrangement joins TRBV28 to TRBJ1-5, with 7 nucleotides matching TRBD1. The CDR3 consists of 16 residues. Trimming at V came to 5 bases and at J to 6 bases, leaving 13 bases not matched to a gene. CDR1 is MDHEN, CDR2 SYDVKM, per germline. CDR3 region: CASSPRAPQGSQPQHF. CDR3 nucleotides: TGTGCCAGCAGTCCCCGGGCCCCACAGGGGAGTCAGCCCCAGCATTTT.

V and J are TRBV11-3 and TRBJ2-4; 9 bases match TRBD2. V lost 5 bases to trimming and J lost 0 bases; unmatched junction nucleotides: 20. CDR1 and CDR2 from the germline V gene are SGHNT and YENEEA. This CDR3 region has 21 residues. The CDR3, as DNA: TGTGCCAGCAGCCCACTTCCCTCTACCGGGACTAGCATACCAGCCAAAAACATTCAGTACTTC. Encoded protein: CASSPLPSTGTSIPAKNIQYF. Looking up the rest from reference TRBV11-3 and TRBJ2-4 gives the full variable domain: EAGVVQSPRYKIIEKKQPVAFWCNPISGHNTLYWYLQNLGQGPELLIRYENEEAVDDSQLPKDRFSAERLKGVDSTLKIQPAELGDSAVYLCASSPLPSTGTSIPAKNIQYFGAGTRLSVL.

Points on this clonotype: A much bigger clone sits one base away, suggesting this may be a read error. The CDR3 end shows no conserved phenylalanine or tryptophan, and so a read error is likely. The chain uses TRBV6-5 and TRBJ1-5, with a tentative D call TRBD1 (5 bases). Germline values: CDR1 MNHEY, CDR2 SVGAGI. Trimming cost V 6 bases and J 4 bases, with 16 bases left between them. The CDR3 covers 15 residues. The CDR3 spells CASSPGPSGNQPQHL. CDR3 nucleotide sequence: TGTGCCAGCAGCCCGGGACCCAGCGGGAATCAGCCCCAGCATTTA.

V gene TRBV11-2 combines with J gene TRBJ2-3, with D perhaps given as TRBD1 or TRBD2 (6 bases each). The CDR3 sequence is 17 residues long. Germline V CDR1 and CDR2: SGHAT, FQNNGV. The V end was cut by 3 bases, the J end by 6 bases, with 22 bases between. The CDR3 spells CASSFGQTAGTRDTQYF. As DNA, the CDR3 is TGTGCCAGCAGCTTTGGCCAGACGGCGGGGACACGCGATACGCAGTATTTT.

About this clonotype itself: A read error may be the cause here, since a much bigger clone is one base away. The rearrangement joins TRBV6-2 or TRBV6-3 to TRBJ1-1; D gene ambiguous. The V end was cut by 8 bases, the J end by 6 bases, with 16 bases between. The CDR3 has 13 residues. Germline CDR1 reads MNHEY; CDR2 reads SVGEGT. CDR3 sequence (DNA): TGTGCCAGCGGGATGTGGCAGACGGCTGAAGCTTTCTTT. The encoded protein is CASGMWQTAEAFF.